Given below is one TCR beta chain in context. Its specificity is not known. Repertoires were generated with immunoSEQ multiplex PCR, while TCRdb's copy carries only in-frame clones and drops some. The sample carries some 14,000 clones, approximately 86% recorded once. The record originates from a study of PD-1 blockade in classical Hodgkin lymphoma. The study's findings and limits: Baseline diversity was lower in partial responders and progressors than complete responders.

Brentuximab vedotin exposure varied, and every patient relapsed after autologous stem cell transplantation. The CDR3 runs 17 residues. After removal of 2 bases from V and 8 bases from J, the junction contained 7 bases not matched to a gene. Germline-derived CDR1 and CDR2 are SGHTA and FQGTGA. The gene calls are TRBV7-3 and TRBJ2-1; 15 bases agree with TRBD2. This sample comprised peripheral blood mononuclear cells (PBMCs), obtained at baseline. This clonotype originated in a human donor with classical Hodgkin lymphoma. The CDR3 DNA reads as TGTGCCAGCAGCTTAGGACTAGCGGGGGGGCATTCCGATGAGCAGTTCTTC. Residues: CASSLGLAGGHSDEQFF. Together with reference TRBV7-3 and TRBJ2-1, the CDR3 gives the full variable domain: GAGVSQTPSNKVTEKGKYVELRCDPISGHTALYWYRQSLGQGPEFLIYFQGTGAADDSGLPNDRFFAVRPEGSVSTLKIQRTERGDSAVYLCASSLGLAGGHSDEQFFGPGTRLTVL.